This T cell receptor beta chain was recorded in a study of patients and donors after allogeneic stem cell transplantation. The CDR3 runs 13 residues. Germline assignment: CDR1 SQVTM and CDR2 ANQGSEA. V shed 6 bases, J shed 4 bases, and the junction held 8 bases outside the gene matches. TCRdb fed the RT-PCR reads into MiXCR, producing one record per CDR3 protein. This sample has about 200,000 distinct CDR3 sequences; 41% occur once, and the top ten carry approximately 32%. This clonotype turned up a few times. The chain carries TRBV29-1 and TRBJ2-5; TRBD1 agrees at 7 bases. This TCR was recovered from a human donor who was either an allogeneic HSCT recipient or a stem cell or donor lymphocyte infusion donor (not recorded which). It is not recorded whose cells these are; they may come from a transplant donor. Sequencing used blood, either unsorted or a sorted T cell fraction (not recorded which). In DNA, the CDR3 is TGCAGCGTCGCTGACAGGGTTGGAGAGACCCAGTACTTC. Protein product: CSVADRVGETQYF.